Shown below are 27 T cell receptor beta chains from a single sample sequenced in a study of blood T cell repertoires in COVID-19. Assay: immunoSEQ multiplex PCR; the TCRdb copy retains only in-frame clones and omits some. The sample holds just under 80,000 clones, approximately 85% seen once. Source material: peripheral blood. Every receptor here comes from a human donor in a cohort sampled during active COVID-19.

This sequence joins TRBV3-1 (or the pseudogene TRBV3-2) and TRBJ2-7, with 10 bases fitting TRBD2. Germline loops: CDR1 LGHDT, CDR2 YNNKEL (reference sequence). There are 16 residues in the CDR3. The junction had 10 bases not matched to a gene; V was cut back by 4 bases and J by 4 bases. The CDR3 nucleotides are TGTGCCAGCAGCCCTTCTAGCGGGAGTTTCTCATACGAGCAGTACTTC. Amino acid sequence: CASSPSSGSFSYEQYF.

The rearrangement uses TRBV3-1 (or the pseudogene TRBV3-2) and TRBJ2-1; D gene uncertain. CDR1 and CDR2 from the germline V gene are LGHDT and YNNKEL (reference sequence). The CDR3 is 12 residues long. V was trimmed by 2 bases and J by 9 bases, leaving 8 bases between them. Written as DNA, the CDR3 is TGTGCCAGCAGCCAATTCTTCGGTGAGCAGTTCTTC. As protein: CASSQFFGEQFF.

The CDR3 protein is CASSKGLGSYNEQFF. CDR3 bases: TGTGCCAGTAGTAAGGGACTAGGCTCCTACAATGAGCAGTTCTTC. The gene calls are TRBV19 and TRBJ2-1, with 8 bases that match TRBD2. Germline CDR1 is LNHDA and CDR2 is SQIVND (reference sequence). CDR3 length equals 15 residues. V shed 4 bases and J 0 bases; nucleotides not matched to a gene: 2. Full variable domain (outside the CDR3, taken from reference TRBV19 and TRBJ2-1): DGGITQSPKYLFRKEGQNVTLSCEQNLNHDAMYWYRQDPGQGLRLIYYSQIVNDFQKGDIAEGYSVSREKKESFPLTVTSAQKNPTAFYLCASSKGLGSYNEQFFGPGTRLTVL.

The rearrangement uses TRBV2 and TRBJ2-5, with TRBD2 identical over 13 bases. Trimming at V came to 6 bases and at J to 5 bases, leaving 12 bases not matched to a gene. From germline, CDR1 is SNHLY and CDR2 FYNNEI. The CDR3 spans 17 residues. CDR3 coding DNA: TGTGCCAGCAGGAAAGGACTAGCGGGGGCCGGGGCGGAGACCCAGTACTTC. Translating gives CASRKGLAGAGAETQYF.

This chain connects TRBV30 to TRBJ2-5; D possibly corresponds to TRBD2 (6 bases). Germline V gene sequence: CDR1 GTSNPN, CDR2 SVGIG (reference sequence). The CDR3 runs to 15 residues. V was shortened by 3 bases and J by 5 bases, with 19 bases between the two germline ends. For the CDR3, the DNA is TGTGCCTGGAGCCTTTCCCTGGGCGGGGTTGAGACCCAGTACTTC. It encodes CAWSLSLGGVETQYF.

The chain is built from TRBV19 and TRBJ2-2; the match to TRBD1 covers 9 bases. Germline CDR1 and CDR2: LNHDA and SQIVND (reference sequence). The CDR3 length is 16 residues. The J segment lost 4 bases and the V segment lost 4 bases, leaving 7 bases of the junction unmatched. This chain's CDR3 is CASSTRTGATTGELFF. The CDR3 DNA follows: TGTGCCAGTAGTACGAGGACAGGGGCTACCACCGGGGAGCTGTTTTTT.

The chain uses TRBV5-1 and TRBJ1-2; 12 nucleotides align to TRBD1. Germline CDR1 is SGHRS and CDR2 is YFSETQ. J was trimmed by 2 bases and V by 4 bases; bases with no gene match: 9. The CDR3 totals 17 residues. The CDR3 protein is CASSTGTGGLRNYGYTF. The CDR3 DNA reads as TGCGCCAGCAGCACCGGGACAGGGGGCTTAAGAAACTATGGCTACACCTTC.

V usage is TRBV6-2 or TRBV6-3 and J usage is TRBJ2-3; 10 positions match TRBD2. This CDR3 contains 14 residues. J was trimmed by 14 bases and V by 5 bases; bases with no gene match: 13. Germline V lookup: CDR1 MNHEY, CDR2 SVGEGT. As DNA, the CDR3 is TGTGCCAGCAGTCAAACTAGCGGGGTCCCCTCTTGGTATTTT. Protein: CASSQTSGVPSWYF.

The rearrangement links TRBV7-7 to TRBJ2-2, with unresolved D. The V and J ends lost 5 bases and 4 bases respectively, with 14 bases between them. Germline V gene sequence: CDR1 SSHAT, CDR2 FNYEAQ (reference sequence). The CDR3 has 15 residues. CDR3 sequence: CASSEHDFGTGELFF. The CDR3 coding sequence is TGTGCCAGCAGCGAGCACGACTTTGGCACCGGGGAGCTGTTTTTT.

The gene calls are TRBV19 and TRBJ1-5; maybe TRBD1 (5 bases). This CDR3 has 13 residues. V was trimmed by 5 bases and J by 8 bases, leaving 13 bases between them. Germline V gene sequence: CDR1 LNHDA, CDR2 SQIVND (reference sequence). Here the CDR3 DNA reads TGTGCCAGTAGTCGGGCAGGGTTTGAGCCCCAGCATTTT. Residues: CASSRAGFEPQHF.

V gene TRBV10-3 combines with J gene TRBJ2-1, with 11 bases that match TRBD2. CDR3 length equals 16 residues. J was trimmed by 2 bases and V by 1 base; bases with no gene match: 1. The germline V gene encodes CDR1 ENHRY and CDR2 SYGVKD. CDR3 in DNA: TGTGCCATCAGTGAGTTGACTAGCGGGACCTACAATGAGCAGTTCTTC. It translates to CAISELTSGTYNEQFF.

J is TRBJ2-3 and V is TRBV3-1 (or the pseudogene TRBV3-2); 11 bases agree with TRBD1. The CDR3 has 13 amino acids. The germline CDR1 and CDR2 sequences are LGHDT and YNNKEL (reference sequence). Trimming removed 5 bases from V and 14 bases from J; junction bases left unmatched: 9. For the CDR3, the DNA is TGTGCCAGCAGCTCTGGAACGGGGACAGGGGGGTATTTT. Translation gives CASSSGTGTGGYF.

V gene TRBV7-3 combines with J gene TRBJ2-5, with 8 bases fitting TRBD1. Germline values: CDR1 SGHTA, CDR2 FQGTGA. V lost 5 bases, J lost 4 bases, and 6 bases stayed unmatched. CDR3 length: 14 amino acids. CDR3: CASSARGPGETQYF. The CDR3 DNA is TGTGCCAGCAGCGCCAGGGGGCCGGGAGAGACCCAGTACTTC.

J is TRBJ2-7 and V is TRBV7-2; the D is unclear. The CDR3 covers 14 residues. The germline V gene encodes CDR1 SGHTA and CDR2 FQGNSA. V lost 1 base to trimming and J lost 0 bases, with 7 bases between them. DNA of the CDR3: TGTGCCAGCAGCTTAGGGCTTGCCTCCTACGAGCAGTACTTC. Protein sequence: CASSLGLASYEQYF.

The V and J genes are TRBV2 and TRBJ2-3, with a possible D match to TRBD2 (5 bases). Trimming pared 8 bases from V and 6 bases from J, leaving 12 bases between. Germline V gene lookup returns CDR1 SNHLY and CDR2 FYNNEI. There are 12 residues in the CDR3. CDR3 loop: CASFSLVDTQYF. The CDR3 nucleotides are TGTGCCAGCTTCTCACTAGTCGATACGCAGTATTTT.

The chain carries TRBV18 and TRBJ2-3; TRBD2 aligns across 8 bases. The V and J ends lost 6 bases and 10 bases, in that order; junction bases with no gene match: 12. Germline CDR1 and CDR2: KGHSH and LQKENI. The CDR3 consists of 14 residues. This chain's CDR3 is CASSPLAGGGSQYF. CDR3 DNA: TGTGCCAGCTCGCCCCTAGCGGGCGGAGGTTCGCAGTATTTT.

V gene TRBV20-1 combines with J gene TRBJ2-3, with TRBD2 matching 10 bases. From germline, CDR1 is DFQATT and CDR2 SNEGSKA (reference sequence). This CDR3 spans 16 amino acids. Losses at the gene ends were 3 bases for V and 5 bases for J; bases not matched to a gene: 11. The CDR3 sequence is CSASISGRAGGDTQYF. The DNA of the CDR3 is TGCAGTGCTAGTATCAGCGGGAGGGCGGGGGGAGATACGCAGTATTTT.

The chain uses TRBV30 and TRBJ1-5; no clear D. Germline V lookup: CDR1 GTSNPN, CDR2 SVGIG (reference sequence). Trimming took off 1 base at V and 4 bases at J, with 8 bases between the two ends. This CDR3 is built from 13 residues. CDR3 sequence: CAWSANENQPQHF. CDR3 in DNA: TGTGCCTGGAGTGCGAACGAGAATCAGCCCCAGCATTTT.

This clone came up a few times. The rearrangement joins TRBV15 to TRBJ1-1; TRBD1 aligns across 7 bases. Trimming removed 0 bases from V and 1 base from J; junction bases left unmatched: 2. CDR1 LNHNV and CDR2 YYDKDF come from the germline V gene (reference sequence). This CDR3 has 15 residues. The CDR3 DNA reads TGTGCCACCAGCAGAGAAGGGGGCCCGAACACTGAAGCTTTCTTT. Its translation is CATSREGGPNTEAFF.

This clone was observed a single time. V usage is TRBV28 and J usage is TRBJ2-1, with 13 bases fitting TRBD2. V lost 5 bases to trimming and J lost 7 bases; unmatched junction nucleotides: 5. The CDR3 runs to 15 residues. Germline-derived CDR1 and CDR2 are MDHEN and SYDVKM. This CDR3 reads CASSAGGLAGNEQFF. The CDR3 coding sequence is TGTGCCAGCAGTGCGGGGGGACTAGCGGGGAATGAGCAGTTCTTC. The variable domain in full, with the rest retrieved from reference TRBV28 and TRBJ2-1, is DVKVTQSSRYLVKRTGEKVFLECVQDMDHENMFWYRQDPGLGLRLIYFSYDVKMKEKGDIPEGYSVSREKKERFSLILESASTNQTSMYLCASSAGGLAGNEQFFGPGTRLTVL.

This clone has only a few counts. The CDR3 spells CASSPELTGGANNEQFF. DNA of the CDR3: TGTGCCAGCTCACCAGAACTGACAGGGGGCGCGAATAATGAGCAGTTCTTC. This chain links TRBV18 with TRBJ2-1; 10 bases are shared with TRBD1. The CDR3 is 17 amino acids. The junction had 11 bases not matched to a gene; V was cut back by 2 bases and J by 7 bases. Looked up from germline, CDR1 is KGHSH and CDR2 is LQKENI.

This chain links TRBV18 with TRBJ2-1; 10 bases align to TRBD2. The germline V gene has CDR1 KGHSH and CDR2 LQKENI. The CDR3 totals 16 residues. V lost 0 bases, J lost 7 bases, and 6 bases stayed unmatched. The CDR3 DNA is TGTGCCAGCTCACCACCAACCCAGCGGGAGGGGAATGAGCAGTTCTTC. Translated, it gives CASSPPTQREGNEQFF.

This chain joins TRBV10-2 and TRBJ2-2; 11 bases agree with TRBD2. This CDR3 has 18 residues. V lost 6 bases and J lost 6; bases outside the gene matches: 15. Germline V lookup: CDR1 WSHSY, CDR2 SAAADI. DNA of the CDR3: TGCGCCAGCAGCCGACAAGATATAGCGGGGGGGCTAGCCGGGGAGCTGTTTTTT. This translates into CASSRQDIAGGLAGELFF.

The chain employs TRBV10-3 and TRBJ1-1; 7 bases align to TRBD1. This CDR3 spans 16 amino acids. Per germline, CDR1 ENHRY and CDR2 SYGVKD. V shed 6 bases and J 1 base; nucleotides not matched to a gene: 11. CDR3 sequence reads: CAISPHRGGGNTEAFF. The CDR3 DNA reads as TGTGCCATCAGCCCTCACAGGGGAGGAGGGAACACTGAAGCTTTCTTT.

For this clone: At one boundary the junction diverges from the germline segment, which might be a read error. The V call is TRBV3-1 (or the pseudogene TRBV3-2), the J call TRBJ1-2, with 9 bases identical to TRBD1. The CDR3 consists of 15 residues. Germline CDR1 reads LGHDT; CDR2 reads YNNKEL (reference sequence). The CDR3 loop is CTSSHATDRGYGYTF. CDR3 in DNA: TGTACCAGCAGCCACGCCACGGACAGGGGTTATGGCTACACCTTC.

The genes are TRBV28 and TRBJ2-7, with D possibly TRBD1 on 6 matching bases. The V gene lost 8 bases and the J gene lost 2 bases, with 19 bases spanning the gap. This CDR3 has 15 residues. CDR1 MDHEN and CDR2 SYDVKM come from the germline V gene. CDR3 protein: CASSKTGTITYEQYF. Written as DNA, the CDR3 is TGTGCCAGCTCAAAAACAGGGACAATTACCTACGAGCAGTACTTC. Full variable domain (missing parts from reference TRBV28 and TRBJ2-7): DVKVTQSSRYLVKRTGEKVFLECVQDMDHENMFWYRQDPGLGLRLIYFSYDVKMKEKGDIPEGYSVSREKKERFSLILESASTNQTSMYLCASSKTGTITYEQYFGPGTRLTVT.

The CDR3 bases are TGTGCCACCAGCAGAGACCTAGGGACTAGCGGGAAACTGAACATTCAGTACTTC. Protein: CATSRDLGTSGKLNIQYF. The chain recombines TRBV15 with TRBJ2-4; 13 bases line up with TRBD2. Germline values: CDR1 LNHNV, CDR2 YYDKDF (reference sequence). After removal of 0 bases from V and 7 bases from J, the junction contained 9 bases not matched to a gene. This CDR3 contains 18 residues. Full variable domain (missing parts from reference TRBV15 and TRBJ2-4): DAMVIQNPRYQVTQFGKPVTLSCSQTLNHNVMYWYQQKSSQAPKLLFHYYDKDFNNEADTPDNFQSRRPNTSFCFLDIRSPGLGDTAMYLCATSRDLGTSGKLNIQYFGAGTRLSVL.